Reported below is one TCR beta chain. Its specificity is not known. Repertoires were generated with immunoSEQ multiplex PCR, while TCRdb's copy carries only in-frame clones and drops some. The table records around 10,000 clones, roughly 88% of them present only once. The time point was: cycle 4 day 1 (C4D1), after about 6 weeks of nivolumab. Each of the patients experienced relapse following autologous stem cell transplantation, and their brentuximab vedotin exposure differed. Thawed PBMCs yielded CD4+ T cells through magnetic negative selection. Complete response, partial response or progressive disease was recorded as best response. The data are from a study of PD-1 blockade in classical Hodgkin lymphoma. Findings and limits, study-wide: By C4D1 there was a significant rise in CD4+ TCR diversity but not in CD8+ TCR diversity. Patients starting nivolumab less than 1 year after ASCT had lower diversity and were excluded from later analyses.

The CDR3 is made up of 14 amino acids. The V gene lost 0 bases and the J gene lost 0 bases, with 6 bases spanning the gap. CDR1 and CDR2 from the germline V gene are SGHTS and YDEGEE. The sequence came from a human donor with classical Hodgkin lymphoma. The material was CD4+ T cells from blood, obtained before the fourth cycle of nivolumab. This chain uses TRBV5-8 with TRBJ1-2; weak D call: TRBD1 (6 bases). In DNA form, the CDR3 reads TGTGCCAGCAGCTTGGACAGGGCTAACTATGGCTACACCTTC. This sequence encodes CASSLDRANYGYTF.